Listed here is a single T cell receptor beta chain. Antigen: not known. This entry belongs to a study of cytomegalovirus exposure and HLA in healthy donors. Study in general: Of all 380 or so donors who were genotyped, 80% to 85% belonged to the Caucasian-associated ancestry cluster.

The PCR made use of 60 Vbeta and 13 Jbeta primers. The table came from immunoSEQ multiplex PCR; TCRdb's copy has only in-frame clones and leaves some out. Altogether 150,000 to 200,000 clones are present, roughly 85% being singletons, with the ten largest covering 0.69%. Trimming cost V 0 bases and J 4 bases; bases outside gene matches: 7. The CDR3 covers 16 residues. In germline, CDR1 is MNHNY, CDR2 SVGAGI (reference sequence). Broader study findings: Most CMV-associated TCR beta chains appeared HLA-restricted in a later analysis. Across donors, sequencing depth was assumed by presence/absence analyses to be roughly uniform. According to an earlier analysis, most TCR beta V segments yielded productive rearrangements about 87% or about 30% of the time.

The chain carries TRBV6-6 and TRBJ2-3, with 7 nucleotides matching TRBD2. What was sequenced was PBMCs. The TCR originated in a middle-aged woman in good health and CMV-seronegative. This CDR3 reads CASSYSSGGWADTQYF. Written as DNA, the CDR3 is TGTGCCAGCAGTTACTCGTCCGGGGGGTGGGCAGATACGCAGTATTTT.